A selection of T cell receptor beta chains follows, all from one sample in a study of T-cell reconstitution after alpha-beta-depleted transplantation in children. TCRdb independently ran MiXCR on the PCR reads; one entry per CDR3 protein. The sample records roughly 500,000 distinct CDR3 sequences, approximately 12% being singletons. Sequencing used PBMCs from the stem cell graft donor, obtained from the stem cell graft. All receptors come from a human donor who donated a stem cell graft to a child with combined immunodeficiency. Each CDR3 is given with its conserved first and last residue. Fields, in order: J gene, V gene, clone size, D gene, CDR3 protein, CDR3 DNA. A D gene is named only where the DNA matches it firmly. Some rows mark clone size as missing; the rest say once, few, many or name a class of expanded clone.

TRBJ2-1 | TRBV20-1 | many | . | CSATPLYERADNEQFF | TGCAGTGCCACGCCCCTATACGAGCGGGCGGATAATGAGCAGTTCTTC
TRBJ2-2 | TRBV24-1 | . | TRBD1 | CATSGTPGQGTANTGELFF | TGTGCCACCAGTGGTACCCCGGGACAGGGGACGGCGAACACCGGGGAGCTGTTTTTT
TRBJ1-6 | TRBV12-3/TRBV12-4 | few | . | CASRSTGPRNSPLHF | TGTGCCAGCAGATCTACAGGGCCGCGCAATTCACCCCTCCACTTT
TRBJ2-7 | TRBV7-2 | . | . | CASSLDRDDEQYF | TGTGCCAGCAGCTTGGACAGAGATGACGAGCAGTACTTC
TRBJ2-3 | TRBV29-1 | . | . | CSTLLRGRTDTQYF | TGCAGCACCCTTTTGCGGGGACGCACAGATACGCAGTATTTT
TRBJ2-5 | TRBV20-1 | few | TRBD1 | CSASLTGGHEETQYF | TGCAGTGCTAGTCTCACAGGGGGCCACGAAGAGACCCAGTACTTC
TRBJ2-5 | TRBV5-5 | few | TRBD1 | CASSTGPETGDQETQYF | TGTGCCAGCAGCACAGGCCCCGAGACAGGGGATCAAGAGACCCAGTACTTC
TRBJ2-3 | TRBV28 | many | . | CASSLFRSADTQYF | TGTGCCAGCAGTTTATTCAGGAGTGCAGATACGCAGTATTTT
TRBJ1-2 | TRBV18 | few | . | CASSPADNYGYTF | TGTGCCAGCTCACCAGCGGATAACTATGGCTACACCTTC
TRBJ2-7 | TRBV3-1 | many | . | CASSQDPRGVYEQYF | TGTGCCAGCAGCCAAGATCCTAGGGGGGTCTACGAGCAGTACTTC
TRBJ1-1 | TRBV5-1 | few | . | CASSLLRWSTEAFF | TGCGCCAGCAGCTTGTTAAGGTGGAGCACTGAAGCTTTCTTT
TRBJ2-3 | TRBV2 | few | . | CASRGLGSFTDTQYF | TGTGCCAGCAGGGGGCTAGGAAGCTTCACAGATACGCAGTATTTT
TRBJ2-7 | TRBV3-1 | many | . | CASSPEIGREQYF | TGTGCCAGCAGCCCCGAGATCGGACGCGAGCAGTACTTC
TRBJ2-2 | TRBV7-3 | . | . | CASSPGVLGTGELFF | TGTGCCAGCAGCCCCGGAGTTTTGGGAACCGGGGAGCTGTTTTTT
TRBJ1-2 | TRBV6-2/TRBV6-3 | few | . | CASSGPGRNYGYTF | TGTGCCAGCAGTGGGCCAGGGAGGAACTATGGCTACACCTTC
TRBJ2-3 | TRBV20-1 | few | . | CSAWGSDTDTQYF | TGCAGTGCTTGGGGCTCCGACACAGATACGCAGTATTTT
TRBJ2-7 | TRBV12-3/TRBV12-4 | many | . | CASSPTGPYEQYF | TGTGCCAGCAGCCCCACAGGTCCCTACGAGCAGTACTTC
TRBJ2-3 | TRBV29-1 | many | TRBD1 | CSVGTGIRNTQYF | TGCAGCGTGGGGACAGGCATCAGGAATACGCAGTATTTT
TRBJ1-1 | TRBV24-1 | . | . | CATSDPDRYTEAFF | TGTGCCACCAGTGATCCCGACCGCTACACTGAAGCTTTCTTT
TRBJ2-7 | TRBV20-1 | few | . | CSARERAGEQYF | TGCAGTGCTAGAGAACGGGCTGGGGAGCAGTACTTC
TRBJ2-1 | TRBV7-9 | many | TRBD2 | CASSPRTRSNEQFF | TGTGCCAGCAGCCCCAGGACTAGGTCCAATGAGCAGTTCTTC
TRBJ2-2 | TRBV7-3 | . | . | CASSRDTSTGELFF | TGTGCCAGCAGCCGCGATACTAGCACCGGGGAGCTGTTTTTT
TRBJ2-1 | TRBV7-9 | once | TRBD2 | CASSLPLAVSYNEQFF | TGTGCCAGCAGCCTCCCTCTAGCGGTCTCCTACAATGAGCAGTTCTTC
TRBJ2-5 | TRBV21-1 | . | . | CASSKVHTSRRVIQTQYF | TGTGCCAGCAGCAAAGTCCACACCTCACGTCGTGTTATTCAGACCCAGTACTTC
TRBJ1-1 | TRBV28 | many | . | CASSPPREGAFF | TGTGCCAGCAGTCCCCCTCGCGAGGGAGCTTTCTTT
TRBJ2-1 | TRBV5-4 | . | . | CASSSWTDYNEQFF | TGTGCCAGCAGCTCTTGGACAGACTACAATGAGCAGTTCTTC
TRBJ1-2 | TRBV12-3/TRBV12-4 | few | . | CASSLAQKYYGYTF | TGTGCCAGCAGTTTAGCGCAGAAGTACTATGGCTACACCTTC
TRBJ2-1 | TRBV27 | few | . | CASSLGVPRGDNEQFF | TGTGCCAGCAGTTTGGGCGTCCCACGAGGGGACAATGAGCAGTTCTTC
TRBJ2-5 | TRBV2 | . | . | CASRDGHSPHGETQYF | TGTGCCAGCAGAGATGGTCACAGTCCCCATGGGGAGACCCAGTACTTC
TRBJ1-5 | TRBV19 | . | . | CASRPRLDQPQHF | TGTGCCAGTAGGCCGAGATTGGATCAGCCCCAGCATTTT
TRBJ2-5 | TRBV7-2 | few | . | CASSGTRAETQYF | TGTGCCAGCAGCGGAACTAGGGCAGAGACCCAGTACTTC
TRBJ2-7 | TRBV28 | many | TRBD2 | CASRTLAGGPFNEQYF | TGTGCCAGCAGGACACTAGCGGGAGGGCCATTCAACGAGCAGTACTTC
TRBJ1-4 | TRBV15 | . | . | CATGGSANEKLFF | TGTGCCACGGGGGGATCCGCTAATGAAAAACTGTTTTTT
TRBJ2-1 | TRBV19 | . | . | CASSNGGGAYNEQFF | TGTGCCAGTAGTAATGGGGGAGGCGCCTACAATGAGCAGTTCTTC
TRBJ2-1 | TRBV28 | few | TRBD1 | CASSPLDRATNEQFF | TGTGCCAGCAGCCCCCTCGACAGGGCAACAAATGAGCAGTTCTTC
TRBJ2-1 | TRBV7-9 | . | TRBD2 | CASSLDGGTYNEQFF | TGTGCCAGCAGCCTGGACGGGGGGACCTACAATGAGCAGTTCTTC
TRBJ2-3 | TRBV12-3/TRBV12-4 | . | . | CASSFSPFGTPIEDTQYF | TGTGCCAGCAGTTTTAGTCCGTTCGGGACTCCAATTGAGGATACGCAGTATTTT
TRBJ1-2 | TRBV29-1 | many | . | CSVEGGASVLYGYTF | TGCAGCGTTGAAGGAGGGGCGAGCGTACTCTATGGCTACACCTTC
TRBJ2-1 | TRBV6-2/TRBV6-3 | . | . | CATEIVRGEQFF | TGTGCCACAGAGATCGTCCGGGGTGAGCAGTTCTTC
TRBJ2-3 | TRBV20-1 | . | TRBD2 | CSARPTSPGLAGPFHYTQYF | TGCAGTGCTAGACCTACTTCACCGGGACTAGCGGGACCATTCCATTATACGCAGTATTTT
TRBJ2-7 | TRBV4-2 | many | TRBD1 | CASSPGQGFHEQYF | TGTGCCAGCAGCCCCGGACAGGGCTTCCACGAGCAGTACTTC
TRBJ2-7 | TRBV12-3/TRBV12-4 | medium-sized | . | CASSQTESSYEQYF | TGTGCCAGCAGTCAGACAGAGAGCTCCTACGAGCAGTACTTC
TRBJ2-7 | TRBV6-2/TRBV6-3 | . | TRBD2 | CASSYSRIRLAGGHEQYF | TGTGCCAGCAGTTACTCGCGCATCAGACTAGCGGGGGGCCACGAGCAGTACTTC
TRBJ2-3 | TRBV12-3/TRBV12-4 | many | TRBD2 | CASSLRAGVADTQYF | TGTGCCAGCAGTTTGCGAGCGGGAGTGGCAGATACGCAGTATTTT
TRBJ1-2 | TRBV10-3 | few | TRBD1 | CAISQGGSNYGYTF | TGTGCCATCAGCCAGGGGGGATCCAACTATGGCTACACCTTC
TRBJ2-1 | TRBV5-5 | few | . | CASSRDLGYNEQFF | TGTGCCAGCAGCCGAGATTTGGGGTACAATGAGCAGTTCTTC
TRBJ2-2 | TRBV6-1 | many | . | CASSEGTVNTGELFF | TGTGCCAGCAGTGAAGGGACAGTGAACACCGGGGAGCTGTTTTTT
TRBJ2-2 | TRBV15 | few | . | CATSTRDIGELFF | TGTGCCACCAGCACCAGGGATATCGGGGAGCTGTTTTTT
TRBJ2-1 | TRBV30 | few | . | CAADRGSGYDNEQFF | TGTGCCGCCGACCGGGGATCGGGATACGACAATGAGCAGTTCTTC
TRBJ2-3 | TRBV12-3/TRBV12-4 | few | . | CASRSDLLTQYF | TGTGCCAGCAGATCAGATCTGCTTACGCAGTATTTT
TRBJ2-1 | TRBV7-9 | . | . | CASSGAGQPYNEQFF | TGTGCCAGCAGCGGAGCAGGGCAACCTTACAATGAGCAGTTCTTC
TRBJ2-2 | TRBV6-1 | few | TRBD1 | CASTPGTGYRTGELFF | TGTGCCAGCACCCCCGGGACAGGGTATCGAACCGGGGAGCTGTTTTTT
TRBJ1-6 | TRBV9 | . | . | CASSVSADIDRLIGLHF | TGTGCCAGCAGCGTTTCAGCGGACATAGACCGGCTGATAGGTCTCCACTTT
TRBJ2-7 | TRBV29-1 | many | TRBD1 | CSVGQGKAYEQYF | TGCAGCGTCGGACAGGGCAAGGCCTACGAGCAGTACTTC